This T cell receptor (beta chain) was profiled in a study of T cell responses to AZD1222 COVID-19 vaccine (dated by TCRdb to about 2021). About the study as a whole: AZD1222 recipients whose second dose came at about 4 weeks and those whose second dose came at about 12 weeks were combined into one group, since spike-specific TCR depth and breadth did not differ between the two schedules. TCR sequencing was performed for 230 to 250 trial participants, of whom around 200 were given two doses of AZD1222 and some 25 were given two doses of MenACWY control vaccine. Trial participants were enrolled by age into 18-55, 56-69 and 70-plus year subgroups, with roughly 150, 30 and 60 TCR-sequenced participants respectively.

What the authors observed across the whole study: Epitopes outside the regions mutated in the B.1.351 and B.1.1.7 variants were reportedly recognized by nearly half of the unique spike-specific TCRs. Because no day 14 peak-response samples were available, repertoires were characterized only after the peak T cell response. After two AZD1222 doses, spike-specific TCR breadth and depth were significantly higher than at day 0 and than in MenACWY recipients. The vaccine-associated CD4 TCRs covered the entire spike protein, and the dominant responses fell in regions 160-218 and 743-854. The 56-69-year group was small, and its depth increase did not reach significance, likely because of low power. Participants were mostly white British, with more females than males. The authors suggested clonal diversity may have been underestimated. Conclusions about previously exposed vaccinees were limited because only a handful of AZD1222 recipients were SARS-CoV-2 seropositive at baseline.

The time point label of this sample denotes: baseline before first vaccination. Vaccinee samples came from UK trials COV001 and COV002, including a single-blind randomized controlled phase 2/3 trial of AZD1222 (ChAdOx1 nCoV-19) in healthy adults. Trial participant PBMC samples were collected at day 0 and day 28 after the second dose for TCRbeta chain sequencing. On this clone: What this receptor recognizes is not known. One base away there is no much larger clone; base qualities are not given.

The junction shows trimming of 4 bases on V and 0 bases on J, plus 9 bases between the germline ends. The cysteine opens and the phenylalanine closes a CDR3 of 14 amino acids. Just CDR3 DNA is preserved here, 42 bases in frame from base 1. The germline V gene encodes CDR1 LNHDA and CDR2 SQIVND (reference sequence). The CDR3 regions of human TCRbeta chains were analyzed by immunosequencing. The published analysis was carried out like this. TCRs in the repertoires were compared against a reference library of SARS-CoV-2-specific TCRs that had been generated with the MIRA antigen-specificity platform. Breadth meant the fraction of unique TCRs that were SARS-CoV-2-associated, whereas depth meant the fraction of total T cells that were SARS-CoV-2-associated. Using the MIRA data, each spike-specific TCR was assigned both to the spike region to which the TCR was reactive and to a CD4 or CD8 class. Log10-transformed breadth and depth values were compared by one-way ANOVA with Sidak's multiple comparisons tests. The table comes from immuneACCESS by way of TCRdb, which keeps in-frame sequences with V and J called. Part of the clones is missing from these tables; in studies checked, under half for an unresolved V gene and the rest for unknown reasons. The DNA was the basis for D and trimming; V, J and clone size are from that table. For this sample the table gives about 120,000 clones, of which around 87% were detected only once. About 1.2% of the sample is in the top ten clones.

This TCR came from an adult in good health. Sequencing used peripheral blood, obtained on day 0 of AZD1222 vaccination. The rearrangement joined TRBV19 to TRBJ1-2; the D region possibly corresponds to TRBD1 (6 bases align). The nucleotide sequence is given as TGTGCCAGTAGTAAACAGGGCTCTAACTATGGCTACACCTTC. This yields the protein CASSKQGSNYGYTF.